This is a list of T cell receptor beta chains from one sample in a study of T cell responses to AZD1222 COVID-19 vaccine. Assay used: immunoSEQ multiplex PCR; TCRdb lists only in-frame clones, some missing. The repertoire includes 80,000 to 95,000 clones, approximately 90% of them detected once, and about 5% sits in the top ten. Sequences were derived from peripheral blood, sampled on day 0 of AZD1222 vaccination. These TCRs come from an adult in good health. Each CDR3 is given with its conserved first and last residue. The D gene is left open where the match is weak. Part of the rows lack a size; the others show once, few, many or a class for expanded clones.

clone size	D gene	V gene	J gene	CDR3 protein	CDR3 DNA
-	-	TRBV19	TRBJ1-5	CASSMAREVNQPQHF	TGTGCCAGTAGTATGGCCAGGGAAGTCAATCAGCCCCAGCATTTT
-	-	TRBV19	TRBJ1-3	CASSIPLSRSGNTIYF	TGTGCCAGTAGTATCCCCCTTTCGCGCTCTGGAAACACCATATATTTT
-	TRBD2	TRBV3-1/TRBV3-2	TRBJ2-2	CASSRTWSSGAGELFF	TGTGCCAGCAGCCGGACTTGGTCTAGCGGCGCCGGGGAGCTGTTTTTT
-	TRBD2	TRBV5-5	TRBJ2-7	CASSPAAREYSYEQYF	TGTGCCAGCAGTCCCGCGGCGCGGGAGTACTCCTACGAGCAGTACTTC
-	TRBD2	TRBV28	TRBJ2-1	CASSASGYNEQFF	TGTGCCAGCTCGGCTAGCGGATACAATGAGCAGTTCTTC
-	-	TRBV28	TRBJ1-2	CASSLQPAYGYTF	TGTGCCAGCAGTTTGCAGCCAGCCTATGGCTACACCTTC
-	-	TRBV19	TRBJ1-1	CATAVGTEAFF	TGTGCCACCGCCGTAGGGACTGAAGCTTTCTTT
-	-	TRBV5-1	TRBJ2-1	CASSFTGSDEQFF	TGCGCCAGCAGCTTCACAGGGAGCGATGAGCAGTTCTTC
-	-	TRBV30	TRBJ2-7	CAWSRGSKTYEQYF	TGTGCCTGGAGTCGAGGGAGCAAAACCTACGAGCAGTACTTC
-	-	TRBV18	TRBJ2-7	CASSQGPTYEQYF	TGTGCCAGCTCACAGGGACCAACCTACGAGCAGTACTTC
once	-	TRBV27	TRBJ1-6	CASRSTPGLGVPNNSPLHF	TGTGCCAGCAGGAGTACCCCGGGGCTCGGGGTCCCCAATAATTCACCCCTCCACTTT
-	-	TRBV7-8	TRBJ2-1	CASSLGRSNEQFF	TGTGCCAGCAGCTTAGGACGGAGCAATGAGCAGTTCTTC
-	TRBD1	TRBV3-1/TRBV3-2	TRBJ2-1	CASSPPRDRGHEQFF	TGTGCCAGCAGCCCCCCCCGGGACAGGGGGCATGAGCAGTTCTTC
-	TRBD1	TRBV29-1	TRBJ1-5	CSVAEGGRDQPQHF	TGCAGCGTTGCAGAAGGGGGCCGCGATCAGCCCCAGCATTTT
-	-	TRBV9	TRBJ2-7	CASSVGGRSYEQYF	TGTGCCAGCAGCGTAGGCGGACGTTCCTACGAGCAGTACTTC
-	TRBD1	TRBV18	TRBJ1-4	CASSPRQGMSEKLFF	TGTGCCAGCTCCCCTAGACAGGGGATGAGTGAAAAACTGTTTTTT
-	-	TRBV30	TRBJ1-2	CAWIFGSRFFF	TGTGCCTGGATCTTTGGGTCCCGATTCTTCTTC
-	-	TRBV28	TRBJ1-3	CASIRDISGNTIYF	TGTGCCAGCATCCGGGACATATCTGGAAACACCATATATTTT
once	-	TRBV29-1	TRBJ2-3	CSMGGSPDTQYF	TGCAGCATGGGGGGATCTCCAGATACGCAGTATTTT
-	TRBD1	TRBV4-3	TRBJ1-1	CASSSDRGNTEAFF	TGCGCCAGCAGCTCAGACAGGGGGAACACTGAAGCTTTCTTT